The 17 T cell receptor beta chains in this list originate from one sample, sequenced in a study of control samples from healthy donors and cancer patients. Here immunoSEQ multiplex PCR was the method, and the copy in TCRdb shows in-frame clones only, minus some. Of about 14,000 clones in the sample, 70% to 85% were seen once. Input material: formalin-fixed, paraffin-embedded tissue. These receptors all come from a female donor with lung cancer.

DNA of the CDR3: TGCGCCAGCAGCTTGGAAGGGAGGAGGCAGCCCCAGCATTTT. Amino acid sequence: CASSLEGRRQPQHF. This chain joins TRBV5-1 and TRBJ1-5; the D is unclear. Germline CDR1 reads SGHRS; CDR2 reads YFSETQ. The CDR3 runs to 14 residues. Trimming cost V 0 bases and J 7 bases, with 11 bases left between them.

The gene calls are TRBV10-3 and TRBJ1-5; 9 bases match TRBD1. The CDR3 is 14 residues long. The germline CDR1 and CDR2 sequences are ENHRY and SYGVKD. Unmatched junction bases numbered 4, after V lost 5 bases and J lost 5 bases. In nucleotides, the CDR3 is TGTGCCATCAGTATAGGACAGGGGTATCAGCCCCAGCATTTT. This codes for CAISIGQGYQPQHF.

The J gene is TRBJ2-3, the V gene TRBV20-1; D call uncertain. Germline loops: CDR1 DFQATT, CDR2 SNEGSKA (reference sequence). This CDR3 region has 10 residues. The V gene lost 4 bases and the J gene lost 3 bases, with 2 bases spanning the gap. CDR3 loop: CSATTDTQYF. As DNA, the CDR3 is TGCAGTGCTACGACAGATACGCAGTATTTT.

The chain carries TRBV4-1 and TRBJ1-1, with 7 nucleotides matching TRBD1. Germline CDR1 reads MGHRA; CDR2 reads YSYEKL. The CDR3 consists of 14 residues. With V trimmed by 6 bases and J by 4 bases, 8 bases remained unmatched. For the CDR3, the DNA is TGCGCCAGCAGGAAATCCAGGGGGGGCACTGAAGCTTTCTTT. The encoded protein is CASRKSRGGTEAFF.

This clone ranks as large. The chain employs TRBV6-2 or TRBV6-3 and TRBJ1-1; a possible D gene is TRBD1 (5 bases). CDR1 and CDR2 (germline): MNHEY, SVGEGT. V lost 2 bases and J lost 2, with 6 bases in between. This CDR3 is 13 amino acids long. The CDR3 protein is CASSYRDNTEAFF. The CDR3 nucleotides read TGTGCCAGCAGTTACCGGGACAACACTGAAGCTTTCTTT.

The gene calls are TRBV2 and TRBJ2-7; D is unresolved. V dropped 1 base and J dropped 3 bases, with 10 bases sitting between them. Germline V gene sequence: CDR1 SNHLY, CDR2 FYNNEI. The CDR3 length is 14 residues. CDR3 residues: CASSEVEVYYEQYF. The CDR3 DNA is TGTGCCAGCAGTGAAGTAGAAGTGTACTACGAGCAGTACTTC.

This chain connects TRBV6-7 to TRBJ2-3, with D unresolved. TRBV6-7 is sorted into the ORF group, with uncertain function. Trimming pared 10 bases from V and 0 bases from J, leaving 20 bases between. The CDR3 sequence is 16 residues long. The CDR3 sequence is CAIDIRYPASTDTQYF. CDR3 DNA sequence: TGTGCCATCGATATCCGTTACCCGGCTAGCACAGATACGCAGTATTTT.

The J gene is TRBJ1-2, the V gene TRBV5-5; D unresolved. Looked up from germline, CDR1 is SGHKS and CDR2 is YYEKEE (reference sequence). Trimming pared 6 bases from V and 0 bases from J, leaving 15 bases between. The CDR3 totals 15 residues. CDR3 DNA sequence: TGTGCCAGCACCTTATCAGGCAGCGCTAACTATGGCTACACCTTC. Translation: CASTLSGSANYGYTF.

The rearrangement joins TRBV3-1 (or the pseudogene TRBV3-2) to TRBJ1-4, with D tentatively TRBD1 (6 bases). Germline V gene data show CDR1 as LGHDT and CDR2 as YNNKEL (reference sequence). The V and J ends lost 1 base and 8 bases respectively, with 8 bases between them. The CDR3 sequence is 13 residues long. The DNA for the CDR3 is TGTGCCAGCAGCCAAGCAGGGGCGGAAAAACTGTTTTTT. It is translated as CASSQAGAEKLFF.

The rearrangement links TRBV5-1 to TRBJ2-3, with D unresolved. Per germline, CDR1 SGHRS and CDR2 YFSETQ. This CDR3 contains 14 residues. V was cut by 1 base and J by 0 bases, with 6 bases left in between. The CDR3 protein is CASSLMGSTDTQYF. Written as DNA, the CDR3 is TGCGCCAGCAGCTTGATGGGGAGCACAGATACGCAGTATTTT.

Concerning this clone itself: This could be a read error, since a much larger clone is one nucleotide away. This sequence joins TRBV6-4 and TRBJ2-2; D is possibly TRBD2 (5 bases). CDR3 length: 14 residues. CDR1 is MRHNA and CDR2 is SNTAGT in the germline V gene. The CDR3 here is CVSSESGNTGELFF. The CDR3 DNA reads as TGTGTCAGCAGTGAAAGCGGGAACACCGGGGAGCTGTTTTTT.

The chain recombines TRBV6-5 with TRBJ1-6; D is undetermined. The CDR3 is made up of 15 amino acids. Per germline, CDR1 MNHEY and CDR2 SVGAGI. V was clipped by 6 bases and J by 10 bases, with 19 bases between them. The CDR3: CASRQGPVLSSPLHF. DNA for the CDR3: TGTGCCAGCAGGCAAGGCCCAGTGTTATCCTCACCCCTCCACTTT.

The chain couples TRBV6-2 or TRBV6-3 to TRBJ2-5, with D perhaps matching TRBD1 (6 bases). This CDR3 spans 13 amino acids. V dropped 5 bases and J dropped 4 bases, with 11 bases sitting between them. The germline CDR1 and CDR2 sequences are MNHEY and SVGEGT. Here the CDR3 DNA reads TGTGCCAGCAGTCCCTTGGACAGAGAGACCCAGTACTTC. Translating it yields CASSPLDRETQYF.

This clone appeared a single time. The chain is built from TRBV11-2 and TRBJ1-2; 10 bases line up with TRBD1. J was trimmed by 6 bases and V by 5 bases; bases with no gene match: 3. This CDR3 has 13 amino acids. CDR1 is SGHAT and CDR2 is FQNNGV in the germline V gene. The CDR3 DNA reads TGTGCCAGCAGCAGGACAGGGGGGAATGGCTACACCTTC. Its translation is CASSRTGGNGYTF.

The genes are TRBV7-2 and TRBJ2-7; D uncertain. This CDR3 has 13 residues. V lost 5 bases and J 2 bases, leaving 10 bases between the germline ends. Germline lookup yields CDR1 SGHTA and CDR2 FQGNSA. Here the CDR3 reads CASSPSGPYEQYF. CDR3 nucleotides: TGTGCCAGCAGCCCTAGTGGTCCCTACGAGCAGTACTTC.

V and J are TRBV4-3 and TRBJ1-1; 10 bases agree with TRBD1. The ends lost 0 bases at V and 0 bases at J; junction bases unmatched: 7. CDR3 length: 18 residues. Germline values: CDR1 LGHNA, CDR2 YSLEER. The CDR3 here is CASSQDLGQGPVNTEAFF. The CDR3 region has the DNA TGCGCCAGCAGCCAAGATCTGGGACAGGGGCCGGTGAACACTGAAGCTTTCTTT.

The V call is TRBV19, the J call TRBJ1-2; D is unresolved. The CDR3 extends over 15 amino acids. V shed 3 bases and J shed 3 bases, with 14 bases lying between them. Per germline, CDR1 LNHDA and CDR2 SQIVND (reference sequence). CDR3 sequence reads: CASSIWIERYYGYTF. CDR3 nucleotides: TGTGCCAGTAGTATTTGGATAGAGCGGTACTATGGCTACACCTTC.